This is a list of T cell receptor beta chains from one sample in a study of T cell responses to AZD1222 COVID-19 vaccine. Some clones are missing from TCRdb's copy, which holds only in-frame ones; the method was immunoSEQ multiplex PCR. The sample includes around 91,000 clones, 91% of them seen just once. The sample consisted of peripheral blood, taken 28 days after the second AZD1222 dose. The source is an adult who received the AZD1222 COVID-19 vaccine. Both conserved end residues are part of each CDR3. The D gene is left open where the match is weak. The size entry is marked missing in some rows and otherwise reads once, few, many or a size class.

TRBJ1-4 NA TRBV5-5 NA CASSTGYREGEKLFF TGTGCCAGCAGCACGGGGTACAGGGAAGGAGAAAAACTGTTTTTT
TRBJ2-1 NA TRBV6-2/TRBV6-3 TRBD2 CASSYPGLAYNEQFF TGTGCCAGCAGTTACCCGGGACTAGCTTACAATGAGCAGTTCTTC
TRBJ2-1 NA TRBV9 TRBD2 CASSAGTRGNEQFF TGTGCCAGCAGCGCCGGGACTAGGGGAAATGAGCAGTTCTTC
TRBJ2-7 NA TRBV28 TRBD2 CASRPSSGRTYEQYF TGTGCCAGCAGACCCTCTAGCGGGAGAACCTACGAGCAGTACTTC
TRBJ2-1 NA TRBV9 NA CASSVGDTGRQFF TGTGCCAGCAGCGTAGGGGATACCGGTCGGCAGTTCTTC
TRBJ1-4 NA TRBV4-1 NA CASSQDLDSTANEKLFF TGCGCCAGCAGCCAAGATCTAGATAGTACGGCTAATGAAAAACTGTTTTTT
TRBJ1-1 NA TRBV18 TRBD1 CASSQFDRDAEAFF TGTGCCAGCTCACAATTTGACAGGGACGCTGAAGCTTTCTTT
TRBJ1-1 NA TRBV10-3 TRBD1 CAISESRGPVNTEAFF TGTGCCATCAGTGAGTCGAGGGGGCCAGTGAACACTGAAGCTTTCTTT
TRBJ1-4 NA TRBV5-5 NA CASSSGATNEKLFF TGTGCCAGCAGCTCGGGGGCGACTAATGAAAAACTGTTTTTT
TRBJ1-5 NA TRBV12-3/TRBV12-4 NA CASSRDNNQPQHF TGTGCCAGCAGTCGGGACAACAATCAGCCCCAGCATTTT
TRBJ2-1 NA TRBV19 NA CASSLGTNNEQFF TGTGCCAGTAGTCTGGGGACCAACAATGAGCAGTTCTTC
TRBJ1-1 few TRBV19 NA CASSVLGGPGMNTEAFF TGTGCCAGTAGTGTCCTCGGGGGCCCTGGGATGAACACTGAAGCTTTCTTT
TRBJ2-1 NA TRBV5-6 NA CASSLVSDEQFF TGTGCCAGCAGCTTGGTATCGGATGAGCAGTTCTTC
TRBJ2-2 NA TRBV7-9 NA CASSSANRAGELFF TGTGCCAGCAGCTCAGCGAACAGGGCCGGGGAGCTGTTTTTT
TRBJ1-1 NA TRBV5-1 NA CASRKGSLAEAFF TGCGCCAGCAGGAAGGGTTCTTTGGCTGAAGCTTTCTTT
TRBJ2-1 NA TRBV24-1 TRBD2 CATSETSGRSNNEQFF TGTGCCACCAGTGAGACTAGCGGGAGAAGTAACAATGAGCAGTTCTTC
TRBJ1-3 NA TRBV27 NA CASSLNSASGNTIYF TGTGCCAGCAGTTTAAACAGTGCGTCTGGAAACACCATATATTTT
TRBJ2-7 NA TRBV4-2 NA CASSQDLASRPYEQYF TGTGCCAGCAGCCAAGATCTGGCGTCCCGACCCTACGAGCAGTACTTC
TRBJ1-2 NA TRBV6-5 TRBD1 CASSYWTGRDYGYTF TGTGCCAGCAGTTACTGGACAGGGCGTGACTATGGCTACACCTTC
TRBJ2-2 NA TRBV7-2 NA CASSLVFIGELFF TGTGCCAGCAGCTTAGTGTTTATCGGGGAGCTGTTTTTT
TRBJ1-3 once TRBV5-1 NA CASSLGPDKGGGNTIYF TGCGCCAGCAGCTTGGGCCCTGACAAGGGGGGCGGAAACACCATATATTTT
TRBJ1-2 NA TRBV6-5 TRBD1 CASSYSNQGGYGYTF TGTGCCAGCAGTTACTCGAACCAGGGGGGCTATGGCTACACCTTC
TRBJ1-2 NA TRBV9 NA CASSVGLQGTGYTF TGTGCCAGCAGCGTAGGGTTGCAGGGGACTGGCTACACCTTC
TRBJ1-3 few TRBV30 NA CAWSESRNTIYF TGTGCCTGGAGTGAGTCCCGAAACACCATATATTTT
TRBJ2-6 NA TRBV21-1 NA CASSKEVEGSGANVLTF TGTGCCAGCAGCAAAGAGGTCGAGGGCTCTGGGGCCAACGTCCTGACTTTC
TRBJ2-7 NA TRBV25-1 NA CASSFGSEQYF TGTGCCAGCAGTTTTGGGAGCGAGCAGTACTTC
TRBJ2-3 NA TRBV5-1 NA CASSLTGPSTDTQYF TGCGCCAGCAGCTTGACTGGGCCCAGCACAGATACGCAGTATTTT
TRBJ2-1 NA TRBV9 NA CASSVDNEQFF TGTGCCAGCAGCGTAGACAATGAGCAGTTCTTC
TRBJ1-6 NA TRBV28 NA CASSLLGQGKAFSYNSPLHF TGTGCCAGCAGTTTACTGGGGCAGGGGAAGGCCTTCTCCTATAATTCACCCCTCCACTTT
TRBJ2-3 few TRBV5-6 TRBD1 CASSLDLRGSTDTQYF TGTGCCAGCAGCTTGGACCTCAGGGGGAGCACAGATACGCAGTATTTT
TRBJ2-5 few TRBV15 TRBD2 CATSTTSGSYQETQYF TGTGCCACCAGCACAACTAGCGGGTCGTACCAAGAGACCCAGTACTTC
TRBJ1-4 NA TRBV5-1 TRBD1 CASSLTGTGLEKLFF TGCGCCAGCAGCTTAACCGGGACAGGGCTTGAAAAACTGTTTTTT